These T cell receptor beta chains were read from a single sample in a study of blood T cells in healthy people across ages. TCRdb independently ran MiXCR on the 5' RACE reads; one entry per CDR3 protein. The sample gives about 1.8 million distinct CDR3 sequences, about 50% of which show up once; 2.1% is in the top ten. The specimen was blood. Receptor source: a woman between 40 and 50 years old in good health. Each CDR3 is given without its conserved first and last residue. The listing skips clone size in some rows; elsewhere it reads once, few, many or a size class.

CDR3 protein: ASSSPTGRDFKQY
V gene: TRBV28
clone size: NA

CDR3 protein: ASSLTRGAGYEQY
V gene: TRBV14
clone size: NA

CDR3 protein: ASSQGPRREETQY
V gene: TRBV14
clone size: few

CDR3 protein: ASSQGWTNQPQH
V gene: TRBV3-1
clone size: NA

CDR3 protein: ASSLAVVGRTGELF
V gene: TRBV5-1
clone size: NA

CDR3 protein: AISAGTGSETQY
V gene: TRBV10-3
clone size: NA

CDR3 protein: SAGHRLYGYT
V gene: TRBV20-1
clone size: NA

CDR3 protein: ASSFRTGGNEQY
V gene: TRBV27
clone size: NA

CDR3 protein: ASSFWPGQGDTGELF
V gene: TRBV13
clone size: NA

CDR3 protein: ASRGPILAGGPDTQY
V gene: TRBV28
clone size: NA

CDR3 protein: SVAISSYNEQF
V gene: TRBV29-1
clone size: few

CDR3 protein: ASSLSTGRSEQF
V gene: TRBV27
clone size: NA

CDR3 protein: AISADSPWAEQY
V gene: TRBV10-3
clone size: NA

CDR3 protein: ASSHRSPDFYNEQF
V gene: TRBV5-1
clone size: once

CDR3 protein: ASVSKASSYEQY
V gene: TRBV7-2
clone size: NA

CDR3 protein: SSRDRNYGYT
V gene: TRBV29-1
clone size: NA

CDR3 protein: AISDMGGTQETQY
V gene: TRBV10-3
clone size: few

CDR3 protein: ASSYRTEQQSNQPQH
V gene: TRBV28
clone size: NA

CDR3 protein: ASSLGVGGTETQY
V gene: TRBV7-9
clone size: NA

CDR3 protein: ASSILAGAHRGRTGPYNEQF
V gene: TRBV11-2
clone size: NA

CDR3 protein: ASSLQRSPLH
V gene: TRBV28
clone size: NA

CDR3 protein: ASATPTDTQY
V gene: TRBV28
clone size: NA

CDR3 protein: SATGTSGRSEETQY
V gene: TRBV20-1
clone size: few

CDR3 protein: ASSVTSGDRTDTQY
V gene: TRBV7-2
clone size: NA

CDR3 protein: TSSPGGTGNYGYT
V gene: TRBV4-3
clone size: NA

CDR3 protein: ASSLAGPLDTQY
V gene: TRBV27
clone size: NA

CDR3 protein: ASSFDSPGRTQY
V gene: TRBV5-1
clone size: NA

CDR3 protein: ASRTGFYEQY
V gene: TRBV27
clone size: few

CDR3 protein: ASSPQRGRNTEAF
V gene: TRBV11-2
clone size: NA

CDR3 protein: ASWTGGFSYGYT
V gene: TRBV25-1
clone size: few

CDR3 protein: GARGHNGYT
V gene: TRBV20-1
clone size: NA